The 2 T cell receptor beta chains below were found in one sample sequenced in a study of T cells in Graves' hyperthyroidism and ophthalmopathy. RNA transcripts provided the source from which TCR beta CDR3 regions were amplified. The HTBI primer set was used in a first-round RT-PCR of the TCR CDR3. TCRdb independently ran MiXCR on the multiplex PCR reads; one entry per CDR3 protein. Of around 350,000 distinct CDR3 sequences listed, about 18% were seen once; the top ten hold around 3.4%. Input material: blood. These receptors all stem from a woman aged 18-35 years with Graves' hyperthyroidism.

This clonotype was found once. J is TRBJ2-6 and V is TRBV11-2; D is unresolved. The V end was cut by 5 bases, the J end by 2 bases, with 7 bases between. CDR3 length: 14 residues. The germline V gene has CDR1 SGHAT and CDR2 FQNNGV. CDR3 nucleotide sequence: TGTGCCAGCAGCCATCCGGCTGGGGCCAACGTCCTGACTTTC. The encoded protein is CASSHPAGANVLTF.

J is TRBJ2-1 and V is TRBV18, with a tentative D call TRBD2 (7 bases). The germline V gene has CDR1 KGHSH and CDR2 LQKENI. V was shortened by 4 bases and J by 4 bases, with 17 bases between the two germline ends. This CDR3 is 16 amino acids long. The CDR3 DNA is TGTGCCAGCTCACTATCTTACGGGGGGCTTTACAATGAGCAGTTCTTC. Translation: CASSLSYGGLYNEQFF.